The TCR beta chain under discussion was sequenced for a study of PD-1 blockade in classical Hodgkin lymphoma. Whole-study findings and limits: Before treatment, TCR diversity in newly diagnosed patients was reportedly lower than in healthy donors. Causes of the repertoire differences remain undefined, possibly disease activity or prior therapy.

Germline V gives CDR1 GTSNPN, CDR2 SVGIG (reference sequence). The CDR3 extends over 14 amino acids. Assay used: immunoSEQ multiplex PCR; TCRdb lists only in-frame clones, some missing. The repertoire holds some 26,000 clones, with approximately 93% as singletons. As to this clone: What it binds is unknown. One end of the junction varies from germline; a read error may be responsible.

The time point is: newly diagnosed, previously untreated cHL patient sample. Acting as the comparison were PBMCs from newly diagnosed, untreated classical Hodgkin lymphoma. This receptor was obtained from a human donor with classical Hodgkin lymphoma. The rearrangement uses TRBV30 and TRBJ2-3, with a possible D match to TRBD2 (6 bases). Sequenced sample: peripheral blood mononuclear cells (PBMCs). CDR3 DNA: TGTGCCTGGAGTGGCGGGGCCGTCACATATACGCAGTATTTT. It encodes CAWSGGAVTYTQYF.